Listed here are 18 T cell receptor beta chains from one sample, sequenced in a study of blood T cell repertoires in COVID-19. The method was immunoSEQ multiplex PCR; TCRdb's version includes in-frame clones alone and lacks a portion of them. The table includes roughly 180,000 clones, over 70% detected once. The material sequenced was PBMCs or T cells enriched from blood (not recorded which). These receptors all stem from a woman aged 55 to 70 who had recovered from COVID-19.

The V and J genes are TRBV29-1 and TRBJ2-3; 9 nucleotides agree with TRBD2. Trimming cost V 4 bases and J 2 bases; bases outside gene matches: 4. The CDR3 length is 14 residues. The germline V gene has CDR1 SQVTM and CDR2 ANQGSEA. The CDR3: CSVVRLAVTDTQYF. DNA for the CDR3: TGCAGCGTTGTACGACTAGCGGTCACAGATACGCAGTATTTT.

This rearrangement joins TRBV5-6 to TRBJ1-2; 10 nucleotides align to TRBD1. The CDR3 contains 10 residues. V lost 6 bases and J lost 14; bases outside the gene matches: 4. CDR1 is SGHDT, CDR2 YYEEEE, per germline. The CDR3 DNA sequence: TGTGCCAGCACCCGGGACAGGGGAACCTTC. It encodes CASTRDRGTF.

This clone appeared a few times. The rearrangement links TRBV4-1 to TRBJ1-5; no firm D call. There are 15 residues in the CDR3. Trimming stripped 4 bases from V and 2 bases from J, with 12 bases between. Per germline, CDR1 MGHRA and CDR2 YSYEKL. The CDR3 region is CASSPDFFGNQPQHF. CDR3 coding DNA: TGCGCCAGCAGCCCGGACTTCTTTGGCAATCAGCCCCAGCATTTT.

This rearrangement joins TRBV19 to TRBJ1-5; TRBD1 matches 10 bases. J was trimmed by 4 bases and V by 7 bases; bases with no gene match: 16. The V gene's germline CDR1 is LNHDA and CDR2 SQIVND (reference sequence). This CDR3 region has 18 residues. The CDR3 loop reads CASNVRDRGPGENQPQHF. CDR3 coding DNA: TGTGCCAGTAATGTCCGGGACAGGGGACCTGGCGAAAATCAGCCCCAGCATTTT.

This clone was detected only a few times. This chain uses TRBV11-2 with TRBJ1-1; TRBD1 aligns across 8 bases. The CDR3 is 14 residues long. Germline V gives CDR1 SGHAT, CDR2 FQNNGV. Losses at the gene ends were 1 base for V and 5 bases for J; bases not matched to a gene: 3. This CDR3 is CASSLAGGATEAFF. The CDR3 DNA sequence: TGTGCCAGCAGCTTAGCAGGGGGCGCGACTGAAGCTTTCTTT.

This chain's CDR3 is CASSIVPAGGQVTQYF. The CDR3 DNA reads as TGTGCCAGTAGTATAGTTCCGGCAGGAGGGCAGGTGACGCAGTATTTT. The rearrangement uses TRBV19 and TRBJ2-3; TRBD2 might be the D (6 bases). Trimming took off 1 base at V and 9 bases at J, with 20 bases between the two ends. CDR1 LNHDA and CDR2 SQIVND come from the germline V gene (reference sequence). The CDR3 loop spans 16 amino acids.

The gene calls are TRBV5-5 and TRBJ2-4, with a tentative D call TRBD1 (6 bases). The germline V and J ends were trimmed by 2 bases and 8 bases, with 14 bases remaining between them. The CDR3 extends over 14 amino acids. Germline CDR1 SGHKS, CDR2 YYEKEE (reference sequence). CDR3 in DNA: TGTGCCAGCAGCTTTTTCAGGGGTACGGACATTCAGTACTTC. This sequence encodes CASSFFRGTDIQYF.

The J gene is TRBJ2-1, the V gene TRBV7-9, with a weak D call TRBD2 (5 bases). The V gene lost 4 bases and the J gene lost 6 bases, with 19 bases spanning the gap. CDR3 length: 16 residues. CDR1 is SEHNR, CDR2 FQNEAQ, per germline (reference sequence). CDR3 loop: CASSSPGNIEFNEQFF. CDR3 coding DNA: TGTGCCAGCAGCTCCCCCGGGAACATCGAGTTCAATGAGCAGTTCTTC.

The chain joins TRBV5-1 to TRBJ2-1; D call uncertain. This CDR3 is 13 amino acids long. V dropped 5 bases and J dropped 9 bases, with 15 bases sitting between them. CDR1 is SGHRS and CDR2 is YFSETQ in the germline V gene. CDR3 amino acids: CASRRMNGGEQFF. The CDR3 coding sequence is TGCGCCAGCAGACGAATGAATGGCGGTGAGCAGTTCTTC.

This chain joins TRBV4-1 and TRBJ1-2; no definite D call. CDR3 length: 15 residues. Germline V gene data show CDR1 as MGHRA and CDR2 as YSYEKL. V lost 1 base, J lost 8 bases, and 17 bases lay in between. CDR3 nucleotides: TGCGCCAGCAGCCAAGGTCAGTTACAAGCAGGAGGCTACACCTTC. It specifies CASSQGQLQAGGYTF.

The V gene is TRBV5-4, the J gene TRBJ2-5; D is unresolved. Germline-derived CDR1 and CDR2 are SGHNT and YYREEE (reference sequence). V lost 5 bases and J 7 bases, leaving 15 bases between the germline ends. The CDR3 length is 13 residues. The CDR3: CASRPGGARTQYF. Here the CDR3 DNA reads TGTGCCAGCAGGCCCGGCGGCGCTCGGACCCAGTACTTC.

The chain is built from TRBV5-8 and TRBJ2-5; TRBD1 matches 8 bases. The CDR3 is 16 amino acids. Germline V gene data show CDR1 as SGHTS and CDR2 as YDEGEE. V trimming: 2 bases; J trimming: 5 bases; junction bases outside the gene matches: 11. CDR3 in amino acids: CASSFVSGGIWETQYF. CDR3 sequence (DNA): TGTGCCAGCAGCTTCGTGTCAGGGGGCATTTGGGAGACCCAGTACTTC. The whole variable domain, remainder taken from reference TRBV5-8 and TRBJ2-5, is EAGVTQSPTHLIKTRGQQATLRCSPISGHTSVYWYQQALGLGLQFLLWYDEGEERNRGNFPPRFSGRQFPNYSSELNVNALELEDSALYLCASSFVSGGIWETQYFGPGTRLLVL.

The V and J genes are TRBV10-3 and TRBJ2-2, with 7 positions matching TRBD2. The CDR3 consists of 14 residues. The V and J ends lost 6 bases and 8 bases, in that order; junction bases with no gene match: 9. Germline V CDR1 and CDR2: ENHRY, SYGVKD. The CDR3 region is CAIRSGVGGGELFF. CDR3 coding DNA: TGTGCCATCAGGAGCGGGGTCGGAGGGGGGGAGCTGTTTTTT.

DNA for the CDR3: TGCGCCAGCAGCTTGACAGGGCGTGGGCGTTCACCCCTCCACTTT. It translates to CASSLTGRGRSPLHF. This chain uses TRBV5-1 with TRBJ1-6; D is possibly TRBD1 (6 bases). This CDR3 contains 15 residues. Per germline, CDR1 SGHRS and CDR2 YFSETQ. Trimming removed 1 base from V and 9 bases from J, with 14 bases in between.

This chain connects TRBV9 to TRBJ2-3; 8 nucleotides line up with TRBD1. V lost 3 bases and J lost 2; bases outside the gene matches: 17. Germline V gene sequence: CDR1 SGDLS, CDR2 YYNGEE. The CDR3 length is 19 residues. The CDR3: CASSAPSGTGALSTDTQYF. The CDR3 DNA reads TGTGCCAGCAGCGCTCCCTCCGGGACAGGAGCTCTCTCCACAGATACGCAGTATTTT. Filled out from reference TRBV9 and TRBJ2-3, the complete variable domain reads DSGVTQTPKHLITATGQRVTLRCSPRSGDLSVYWYQQSLDQGLQFLIQYYNGEERAKGNILERFSAQQFPDLHSELNLSSLELGDSALYFCASSAPSGTGALSTDTQYFGPGTRLTVL.

This clone was recorded only once. The chain recombines TRBV5-1 with TRBJ2-3; a weak D match, TRBD2 (5 bases). V lost 0 bases and J lost 0, with 8 bases in between. Germline V gives CDR1 SGHRS, CDR2 YFSETQ. The CDR3 contains 15 residues. The CDR3 protein is CASSLEGVSTDTQYF. CDR3 DNA sequence: TGCGCCAGCAGCTTGGAGGGAGTGAGCACAGATACGCAGTATTTT.

The chain couples TRBV5-5 to TRBJ1-4, with TRBD1 identical over 7 bases. With V trimmed by 0 bases and J by 8 bases, 4 bases remained unmatched. The CDR3 runs to 14 residues. CDR1 and CDR2 from the germline V gene are SGHKS and YYEKEE (reference sequence). For the CDR3, the DNA is TGTGCCAGCAGCTTGGAGGGGGCAAGCGAAAAACTGTTTTTT. The encoded protein is CASSLEGASEKLFF.

The V and J genes are TRBV5-1 and TRBJ2-3, with 7 positions matching TRBD2. The germline CDR1 and CDR2 sequences are SGHRS and YFSETQ. Unmatched junction bases numbered 10, after V lost 4 bases and J lost 5 bases. The CDR3 is made up of 15 amino acids. CDR3 bases: TGCGCCAGCAGCCCCGAACCGGGAGGTATAGATACGCAGTATTTT. Translated, it gives CASSPEPGGIDTQYF.